This entry concerns a single T cell receptor (beta chain). The antigen is unknown. Repertoires were generated with immunoSEQ multiplex PCR, while TCRdb's copy carries only in-frame clones and drops some. The sample shows about 76,000 clones, about 88% of them seen only once. This sample was included in a study of OX40 agonist ivuxolimab in advanced cancers. Study at large: Eligibility admitted prior anti-PD-1, anti-PD-L1 or anti-CTLA-4 therapy; 40% to 50% had some.

Findings and limits, study-wide: Expanded clones belonging to CD8+ T cells outnumbered, on average, those of CD4+.

V dropped 4 bases and J dropped 4; count of bases not matched to a gene: 1. Germline V CDR1 and CDR2: SGHDT, YYEEEE. The length of the CDR3 is 14 residues. The material was CD4+ or CD8+ T cells sorted from blood, obtained in a trial of the OX40 agonist ivuxolimab. The clonotype comes from an adult with an advanced solid tumor such as melanoma, head and neck, liver or kidney cancer. This chain links TRBV5-6 with TRBJ1-4; 10 bases are shared with TRBD1. CDR3 loop: CASSRDRGNEKLFF. Written as DNA, the CDR3 is TGTGCCAGCAGCCGGGACAGGGGTAATGAAAAACTGTTTTTT.